The entry that follows covers one TCR beta chain sequence. This specimen comes from a study of T cell changes during pregnancy in multiple sclerosis. The protocol was immunoSEQ multiplex PCR, while the TCRdb copy is restricted to in-frame clones and leaves out a portion. Altogether tens of thousands of clones are present, about 90% being singletons, with the ten largest covering around 1.5%. Trimming took 2 bases from V and 2 from J, leaving 21 bases between them. The CDR3 sequence is 18 residues long. Germline V gene sequence: CDR1 LNHNV, CDR2 YYDKDF (reference sequence). This chain connects TRBV15 to TRBJ1-1; D may be TRBD1 (5 bases). The TCR originated in a female donor in good health, enrolled as a control in a pregnancy study. Material: peripheral blood, obtained in the second trimester of pregnancy. CDR3 region: CATSRSLDTGGDNTEAFF. CDR3 coding DNA: TGTGCCACCAGCAGATCACTGGATACGGGGGGGGATAACACTGAAGCTTTCTTT.